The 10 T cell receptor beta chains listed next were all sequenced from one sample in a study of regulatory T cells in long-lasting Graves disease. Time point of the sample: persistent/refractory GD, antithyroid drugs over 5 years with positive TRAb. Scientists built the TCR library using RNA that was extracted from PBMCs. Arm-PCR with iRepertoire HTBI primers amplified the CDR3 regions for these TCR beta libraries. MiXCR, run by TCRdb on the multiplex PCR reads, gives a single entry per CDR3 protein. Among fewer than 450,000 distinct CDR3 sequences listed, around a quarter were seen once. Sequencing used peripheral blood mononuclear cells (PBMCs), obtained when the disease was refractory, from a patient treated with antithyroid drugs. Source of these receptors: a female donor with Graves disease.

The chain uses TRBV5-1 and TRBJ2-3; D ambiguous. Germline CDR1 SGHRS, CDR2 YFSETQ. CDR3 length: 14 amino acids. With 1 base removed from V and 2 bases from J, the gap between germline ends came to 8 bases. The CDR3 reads CASSLYYPTDTQYF. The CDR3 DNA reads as TGCGCCAGCAGCTTGTACTACCCCACAGATACGCAGTATTTT.

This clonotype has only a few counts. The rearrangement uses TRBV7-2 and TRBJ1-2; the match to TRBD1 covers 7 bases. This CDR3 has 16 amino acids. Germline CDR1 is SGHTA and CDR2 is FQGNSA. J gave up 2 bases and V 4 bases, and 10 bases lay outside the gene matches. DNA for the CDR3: TGTGCCAGCAGCTCGGGACAGACTAATACGAACTATGGCTACACCTTC. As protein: CASSSGQTNTNYGYTF. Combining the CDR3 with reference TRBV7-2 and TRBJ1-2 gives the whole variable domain GAGVSQSPSNKVTEKGKDVELRCDPISGHTALYWYRQSLGQGLEFLIYFQGNSAPDKSGLPSDRFSAERTGGSVSTLTIQRTQQEDSAVYLCASSSGQTNTNYGYTFGSGTRLTVV.

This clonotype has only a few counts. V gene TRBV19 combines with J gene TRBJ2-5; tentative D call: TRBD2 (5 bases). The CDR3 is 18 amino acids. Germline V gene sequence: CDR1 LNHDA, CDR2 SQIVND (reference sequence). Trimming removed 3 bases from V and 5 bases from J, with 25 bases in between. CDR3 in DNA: TGTGCCAGTAGTATGTTGGTTGGAGGATCGTACCCTAGGGAGACCCAGTACTTC. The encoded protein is CASSMLVGGSYPRETQYF.

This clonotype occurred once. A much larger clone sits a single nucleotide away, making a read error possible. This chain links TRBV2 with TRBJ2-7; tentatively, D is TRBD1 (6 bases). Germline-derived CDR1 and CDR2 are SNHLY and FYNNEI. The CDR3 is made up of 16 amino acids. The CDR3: CASSETRQASSYGQYF. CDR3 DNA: TGTGCCAGCAGTGAAACGCGACAGGCGAGCTCCTACGGGCAGTACTTC.

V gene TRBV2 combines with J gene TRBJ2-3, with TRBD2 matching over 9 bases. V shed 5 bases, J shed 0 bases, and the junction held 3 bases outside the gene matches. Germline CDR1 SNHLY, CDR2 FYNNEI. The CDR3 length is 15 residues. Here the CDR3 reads CASSTTSGSTDTQYF. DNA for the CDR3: TGTGCCAGCAGTACAACTAGCGGGAGCACAGATACGCAGTATTTT.

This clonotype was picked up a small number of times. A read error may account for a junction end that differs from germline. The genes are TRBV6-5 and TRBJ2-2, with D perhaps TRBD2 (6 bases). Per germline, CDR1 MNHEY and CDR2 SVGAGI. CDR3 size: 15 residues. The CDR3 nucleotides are TGTGCCAGCAGTTACCCGACAGATAACACCGGGGGGCTGTTTTTT. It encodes CASSYPTDNTGGLFF.

CDR3 sequence (DNA): TGCATGGCGGTGGGGACGAATAACGAGCAGTACTTC. Residues: CMAVGTNNEQYF. This chain connects TRBV20-1 to TRBJ2-7; D may be TRBD1 or TRBD2 (5 bases each). The germline CDR1 and CDR2 sequences are DFQATT and SNEGSKA (reference sequence). CDR3 length equals 12 residues.

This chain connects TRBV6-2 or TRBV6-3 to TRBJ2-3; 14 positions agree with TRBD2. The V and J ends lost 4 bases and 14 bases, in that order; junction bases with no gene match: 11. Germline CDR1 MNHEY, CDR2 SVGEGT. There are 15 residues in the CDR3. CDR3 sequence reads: CASSSSGTSGSRRYF. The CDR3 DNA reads TGTGCCAGCAGTTCCTCCGGGACTAGCGGGAGTCGAAGGTATTTT.

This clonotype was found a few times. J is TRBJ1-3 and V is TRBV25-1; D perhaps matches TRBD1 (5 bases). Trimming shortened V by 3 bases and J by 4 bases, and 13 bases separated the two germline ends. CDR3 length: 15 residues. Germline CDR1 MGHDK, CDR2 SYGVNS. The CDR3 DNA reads TGTGCCAGCAGTGATTGGAGGGGCGGCGGAAACACCATATATTTT. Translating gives CASSDWRGGGNTIYF.

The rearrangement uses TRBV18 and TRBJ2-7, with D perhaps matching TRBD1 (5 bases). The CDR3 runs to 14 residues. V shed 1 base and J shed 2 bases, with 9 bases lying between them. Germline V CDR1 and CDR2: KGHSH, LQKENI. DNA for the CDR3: TGTGCCAGCTCACCACTAGACAGACCCTACGAGCAGTACTTC. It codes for CASSPLDRPYEQYF.